This TCR beta chain was captured by sequencing in a study of shared clonotypes between healthy human individuals. Study observations and caveats: Relative to memory subsets, naive subsets generally showed larger estimated richness. Even with large depth, rarefaction showed that sorted-subset sequencing was incomplete.

This CDR3 has 13 residues. The V end lost 5 bases, the J end lost 2 bases, and 10 bases lay between the germline ends. Looked up from germline, CDR1 is MGHRA and CDR2 is YSYEKL. The naive CD8 population came from CD45RO-negative cells selected for CCR7, without terminally differentiated effector memory CD45RA+ cells. Adult donors, all healthy and HIV-negative, had no recent acute infections or vaccinations. Profiled with immunoSEQ multiplex PCR; TCRdb holds only in-frame clones, not every one. The sample contains around 2,000,000 clones, about 95% of which appear only once. For this clone: Its antigen is not identified.

Sequencing was performed on naive CD8+ T cells sorted from blood. The receptor was isolated from a man younger than 35 in good health. The gene calls are TRBV4-1 and TRBJ2-7; D is tentatively TRBD1 or TRBD2 (5 bases each). CDR3 protein: CASSIGTAYEQYF. CDR3 nucleotides: TGCGCCAGCAGCATCGGGACCGCCTACGAGCAGTACTTC.